The entry that follows covers one T cell receptor beta chain sequence. This entry comes from a study of blood T cell repertoires in COVID-19. About the study: Acute-phase and convalescent COVID-19 samples originated in the United States, Italy and Spain. In each case, the material was cDNA or gDNA derived from T cells, B-cell-depleted T cells, or PBMCs.

Authors' processing steps: Amplification of reference gene primers provided the estimated nucleated cell counts. TCRdb's table, derived via immunoSEQ multiplex PCR, lists solely in-frame clones and lacks some. From that table come the V and J calls and clone size; the DNA was used to work out D and trimming. The table shows around 42,000 clones, with more than 80% occurring only once. The V segment lost 5 bases and the J segment 1 base; nucleotides outside the gene matches: 13. CDR1 and CDR2 from the germline V gene are SGHAT and FQNNGV. This CDR3 is 17 amino acids long. This receptor was taken from a man between 25 and 39 years old with active or convalescent COVID-19. Sequenced material: peripheral blood. The chain couples TRBV11-2 to TRBJ2-7, with 8 bases aligning to TRBD2. CDR3 in DNA: TGTGCCAGCAGCCCCTCCCTAAGAGCGGGGGTGTCCTACGAGCAGTACTTC. It is translated as CASSPSLRAGVSYEQYF. Full variable domain (outside the CDR3, taken from reference TRBV11-2 and TRBJ2-7): EAGVAQSPRYKIIEKRQSVAFWCNPISGHATLYWYQQILGQGPKLLIQFQNNGVVDDSQLPKDRFSAERLKGVDSTLKIQPAKLEDSAVYLCASSPSLRAGVSYEQYFGPGTRLTVT.